This T cell receptor (beta chain) was captured by sequencing in a study of blood T cell repertoires in COVID-19. Overall study context: Collection of acute and convalescent COVID-19 samples took place in the United States, Italy and Spain. Nucleic acid was either cDNA or gDNA, and it came from T cells, B-cell-depleted T cells, or PBMCs.

In the original workflow: Amplification with reference gene primers provided the estimates of nucleated cell counts. Data came from immunoSEQ multiplex PCR; TCRdb stores just in-frame clones and leaves some out. V and J calls and clone size come straight from that table; D and trimming were deduced from the DNA. This sample carries approximately 150,000 clones, 88% of them seen once, and the ten largest clones take about 2%. This CDR3 has 14 amino acids. From germline, CDR1 is MNHEY and CDR2 SMNVEV (reference sequence). The V end was cut by 3 bases, the J end by 6 bases, with 11 bases between. What was sequenced was peripheral blood. This receptor was obtained from a man aged 65-85 years with acute or convalescent COVID-19. The V call is TRBV27, the J call TRBJ2-2; the D gene is possibly TRBD2 (5 bases). The CDR3 sequence is CASSFLTGSGELFF. CDR3 bases: TGTGCCAGCAGTTTCTTAACGGGGTCCGGGGAGCTGTTTTTT.